A selection of T cell receptor beta chains follows, all from one sample in a study of cytomegalovirus exposure and HLA in healthy donors. Assay used: immunoSEQ multiplex PCR; TCRdb lists only in-frame clones, some missing. The table includes about 190,000 clones, around 79% detected once. The specimen sequenced was PBMCs. The receptors originated from a woman aged 50 to 60 in good health and CMV-seronegative. The CDR3 runs from the conserved cysteine through the conserved F or W. The D gene is left open where the match is weak. Clone size is given for some rows only: seen once, a few or many times, or a class if the clone is expanded.

TRBJ1-1	NA	TRBV4-3	NA	TGCGCCAGCAGCCCCTCGGGGGGAAGCACTGAAGCTTTCTTT	CASSPSGGSTEAFF
TRBJ2-7	NA	TRBV28	NA	TGTGCCAGCACTTATGGGACTTCAAGAGAGAGGTACTTC	CASTYGTSRERYF
TRBJ2-2	NA	TRBV4-1	TRBD1	TGCGCCAGCAGCCAAGACGGAGAGGGGACAGGGACTTTTAGGGAGCTGTTTTTT	CASSQDGEGTGTFRELFF
TRBJ2-2	NA	TRBV5-5	NA	TGTGCCAGCAGCTTTTTAAACACCGGGGAGCTGTTTTTT	CASSFLNTGELFF
TRBJ2-3	NA	TRBV4-2	TRBD2	TGTGCCAGCAGCCAAGAGGGCAGCCGGTGGGGCGGGGGGGCCAGCACAGATACGCAGTATTTT	CASSQEGSRWGGGASTDTQYF
TRBJ2-7	NA	TRBV5-4	NA	TGTGCCAGCAGAAACCCGGCGGGGAACGAGCAGTACTTC	CASRNPAGNEQYF
TRBJ2-1	NA	TRBV6-1	NA	TGTGCCAGCACCAAAGGGAGCTCCTACAATGAGCAGTTCTTC	CASTKGSSYNEQFF
TRBJ2-1	NA	TRBV15	TRBD2	TGTGCCACCAGCAGAGTGGGGACTAGCGGGGATGAGCAGTTCTTC	CATSRVGTSGDEQFF
TRBJ2-7	NA	TRBV7-2	NA	TGTGCCAGCAGCACAGTAAACGAGCAGTACTTC	CASSTVNEQYF
TRBJ2-1	NA	TRBV7-6	TRBD2	TGTGCCAGCAGCTTAGGGGGTGGGCTAGCGGGGGCAGGTGAGCAGTTCTTC	CASSLGGGLAGAGEQFF
TRBJ1-6	NA	TRBV9	TRBD1	TGTGCCAGCAGCGTAGGGGATAACAGGGGGAATTCACCCCTCCACTTT	CASSVGDNRGNSPLHF
TRBJ2-5	once	TRBV18	NA	TGTGCCAGCTCACCACCGGGAAGGACAGTACAAGAGACCCAGTACTTC	CASSPPGRTVQETQYF
TRBJ1-1	NA	TRBV7-9	TRBD1	TGTGCCAGCAGCTCCTTCGGACAGGGAGGCACTGAAGCTTTCTTT	CASSSFGQGGTEAFF
TRBJ1-2	NA	TRBV27	TRBD1	TGTGCCAGCAGTTCACAGGGGGACTATGGCTACACCTTC	CASSSQGDYGYTF
TRBJ1-1	NA	TRBV6-5	NA	TGTGCCAGCAGTCTACGACAGCTCACTGAAGCTTTCTTT	CASSLRQLTEAFF
TRBJ2-1	few	TRBV2	TRBD2	TGTGCCAGCAGTGAAGCTTGGGGGGGAGATGAGCAGTTCTTC	CASSEAWGGDEQFF
TRBJ2-5	once	TRBV28	NA	TGTGCCAGCAGTCCCGGGGGAAAGGTAGAGACCCAGTACTTC	CASSPGGKVETQYF
TRBJ2-7	NA	TRBV27	NA	TGTGCCAGCAGTTTAAGTGTCCAGGGTGGGCAGTACTTC	CASSLSVQGGQYF
TRBJ2-7	NA	TRBV7-2	TRBD1	TGTGCCAGCAGTTACAGGGGGTCCTCCTACGAGCAGTACTTC	CASSYRGSSYEQYF
TRBJ2-7	NA	TRBV6-5	NA	TGTGCCAGCAGTCGGACAGACTACGAGCAGTACTTC	CASSRTDYEQYF
TRBJ1-3	NA	TRBV7-9	NA	TGTGCCAGCAGCTACAGGGAGGGATCCGGAAACACCATATATTTT	CASSYREGSGNTIYF
TRBJ1-4	NA	TRBV18	NA	TGTGCCAGCTCACCCCTAAGTTTGACAGGCGGTCGGGCTAATGAAAAACTGTTTTTT	CASSPLSLTGGRANEKLFF
TRBJ2-5	NA	TRBV9	NA	TGTGCCAGCACGTCGGGCTCAGGGGAAGGGACCCAGTACTTC	CASTSGSGEGTQYF
TRBJ1-1	NA	TRBV29-1	TRBD1	TGCAGCGTTGGACTTACAGGGGGTTATGAGAGGGACACTGAAGCTTTCTTT	CSVGLTGGYERDTEAFF
TRBJ2-1	NA	TRBV27	TRBD2	TGTGCCAGCATCGGAGGACTAGCGGGGCACAGGGAGCAGTTCTTC	CASIGGLAGHREQFF
TRBJ2-1	few	TRBV5-1	NA	TGCGCCAGCAGCTTGAACTTCAATGAGCAGTTCTTC	CASSLNFNEQFF
TRBJ1-2	NA	TRBV27	NA	TGTGCCAGCAGTCGAGCCCATACCTCCTATGGCTACACCTTC	CASSRAHTSYGYTF